This TCR beta chain stems from a study of cytomegalovirus exposure and HLA in healthy donors. Study context: The roughly 100 million unique TCR beta sequences, from some 170 million T cells, were found by an earlier analysis. General observations from the study: A prior analysis recorded that most TCR beta V segments were productive about 87% or about 30% of the time. Evidence from a later analysis indicated that most CMV-associated TCR beta chains looked HLA-restricted.

Regarding this clone: What it binds is unknown.

Use of 60 Vbeta and 13 Jbeta primers characterized the PCR. Profiling relied on immunoSEQ multiplex PCR, and the TCRdb table lists in-frame clones only, not all of them. The sample includes about 150,000 clones, roughly 82% of them seen just once. There are 14 residues in the CDR3. Germline CDR1 and CDR2: SGHDT and YYEEEE. The trim removed 2 bases at V and 4 bases at J, leaving 3 bases unmatched. Sequencing was performed on PBMCs. The chain is built from TRBV5-6 and TRBJ1-3; the match to TRBD1 covers 7 bases. The sequence was collected from a woman between 45 and 65 years old in good health and CMV-seropositive. The CDR3 nucleotides read TGTGCCAGCAGCTTCTTACAGGGGGGAAACACCATATATTTT. This translates into CASSFLQGGNTIYF.